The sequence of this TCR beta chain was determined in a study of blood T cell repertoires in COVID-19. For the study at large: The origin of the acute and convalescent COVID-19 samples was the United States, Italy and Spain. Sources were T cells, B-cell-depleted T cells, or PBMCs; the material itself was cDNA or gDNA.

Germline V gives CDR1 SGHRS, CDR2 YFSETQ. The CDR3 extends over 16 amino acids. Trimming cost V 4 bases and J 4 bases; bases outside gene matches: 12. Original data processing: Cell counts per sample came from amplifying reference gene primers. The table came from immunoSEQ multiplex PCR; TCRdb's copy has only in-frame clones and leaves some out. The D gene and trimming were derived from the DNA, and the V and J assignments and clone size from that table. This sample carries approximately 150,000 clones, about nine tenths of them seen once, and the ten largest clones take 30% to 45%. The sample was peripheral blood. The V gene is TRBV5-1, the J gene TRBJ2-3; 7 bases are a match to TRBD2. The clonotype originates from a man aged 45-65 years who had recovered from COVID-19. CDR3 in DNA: TGCGCCAGCAGCCCGGGGTTGGGACGGGAGGCAGATACGCAGTATTTT. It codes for CASSPGLGREADTQYF.